This T cell receptor beta chain came from a study of graft-versus-host responses after intestinal transplantation. About the research overall: Anti-thymocyte globulin served as induction for all recipients, who then took tacrolimus and steroids for approximately three years.

CDR1 and CDR2 (germline): SEHNR, FQNEAQ (reference sequence). CDR3 length: 16 residues. V was pared by 5 bases and J by 5 bases, with 9 bases of the junction left unmatched. With respect to this clone: Its antigen is not identified.

General study points: Early post-transplant declines in HvG were associated with peak levels of circulating GvH clones. Across patients carrying graft-donor T cell macrochimerism, allografts held high graft-versus-host to host-versus-graft clonal ratios.

Produced via immunoSEQ multiplex PCR; TCRdb's table is partial and in-frame only. The sample has 40,000 to 55,000 clones, about 88% seen once; the top ten hold 0.45% to 0.55%. The sequenced sample was unstimulated CD4+ T cells sorted from spleen or lymph node cells, obtained before transplant. The origin of this receptor is a human donor who was the organ donor for an intestinal transplant. This sequence joins TRBV7-9 and TRBJ1-4; TRBD1 agrees at 9 bases. The CDR3 DNA is TGTGCCAGCAGCCCCGGGGGAGACAGGGGGAATGAAAAACTGTTTTTT. This translates into CASSPGGDRGNEKLFF.